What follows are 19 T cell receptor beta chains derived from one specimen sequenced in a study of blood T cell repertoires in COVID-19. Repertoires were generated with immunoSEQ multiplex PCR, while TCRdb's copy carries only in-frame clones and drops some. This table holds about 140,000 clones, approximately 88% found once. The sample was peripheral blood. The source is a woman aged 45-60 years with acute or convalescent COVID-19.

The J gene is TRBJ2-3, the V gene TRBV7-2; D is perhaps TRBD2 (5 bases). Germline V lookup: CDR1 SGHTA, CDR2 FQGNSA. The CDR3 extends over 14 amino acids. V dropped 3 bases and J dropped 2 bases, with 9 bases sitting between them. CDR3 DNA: TGTGCCAGCAGCTTGGGCGGGTACACAGATACGCAGTATTTT. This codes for CASSLGGYTDTQYF.

The CDR3 loop reads CASRGGGSTEAFF. In nucleotides, the CDR3 is TGTGCCAGTAGAGGGGGGGGGTCCACTGAAGCTTTCTTT. This chain connects TRBV19 to TRBJ1-1; possibly TRBD1 for D (6 bases). V was trimmed by 6 bases and J by 4 bases, leaving 12 bases between them. Germline CDR1 reads LNHDA; CDR2 reads SQIVND (reference sequence). The CDR3 sequence is 13 residues long.

This chain's CDR3 is CASSLDSFTEAFF. The CDR3 DNA is TGTGCCAGCAGCTTAGACAGCTTCACTGAAGCTTTCTTT. This chain joins TRBV7-6 and TRBJ1-1; no definite D call. Germline lookup yields CDR1 SGHVS and CDR2 FNYEAQ. The CDR3 spans 13 residues. V shed 1 base and J shed 4 bases, with 7 bases lying between them.

CDR3 loop: CASSLEPGWIIQYF. The CDR3 DNA reads TGCGCCAGCAGCTTGGAGCCAGGGTGGATCATTCAGTACTTC. The rearrangement joins TRBV5-1 to TRBJ2-4; possibly TRBD1 for D (5 bases). CDR3 length: 14 amino acids. V was pared by 0 bases and J by 9 bases, with 13 bases between. Germline-derived CDR1 and CDR2 are SGHRS and YFSETQ.

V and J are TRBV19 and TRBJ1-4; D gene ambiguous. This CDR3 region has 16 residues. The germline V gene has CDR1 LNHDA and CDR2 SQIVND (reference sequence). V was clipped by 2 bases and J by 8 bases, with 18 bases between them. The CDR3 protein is CASSIRRGGFREKLFF. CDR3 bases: TGTGCCAGTAGTATACGCAGAGGCGGATTTCGAGAAAAACTGTTTTTT.

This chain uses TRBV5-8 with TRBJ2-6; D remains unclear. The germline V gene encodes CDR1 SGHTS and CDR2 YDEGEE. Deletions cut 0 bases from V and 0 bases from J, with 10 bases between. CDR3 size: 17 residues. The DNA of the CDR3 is TGTGCCAGCAGCTTGGCGACACTTAGCTCTGGGGCCAACGTCCTGACTTTC. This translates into CASSLATLSSGANVLTF.

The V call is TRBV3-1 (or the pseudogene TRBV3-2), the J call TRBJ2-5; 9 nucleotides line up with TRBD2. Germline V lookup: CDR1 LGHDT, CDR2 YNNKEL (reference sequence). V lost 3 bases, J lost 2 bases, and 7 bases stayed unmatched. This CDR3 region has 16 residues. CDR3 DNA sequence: TGTGCCAGCAGCCACTATAGCGGGAGAGGACAAGAGACCCAGTACTTC. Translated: CASSHYSGRGQETQYF.

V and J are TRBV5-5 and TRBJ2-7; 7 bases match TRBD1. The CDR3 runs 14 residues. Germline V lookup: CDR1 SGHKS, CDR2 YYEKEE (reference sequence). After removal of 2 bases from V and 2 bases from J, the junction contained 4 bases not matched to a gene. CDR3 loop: CASSFRQGTYEQYF. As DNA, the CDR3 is TGTGCCAGCAGCTTCCGACAGGGAACCTACGAGCAGTACTTC.

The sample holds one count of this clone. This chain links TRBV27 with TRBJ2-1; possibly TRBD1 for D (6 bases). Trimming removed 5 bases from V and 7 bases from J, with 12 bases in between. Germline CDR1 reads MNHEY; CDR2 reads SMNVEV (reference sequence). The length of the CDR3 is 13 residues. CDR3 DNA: TGTGCCAGCAGTGCCAATCAGGGGAATGAGCAGTTCTTC. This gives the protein CASSANQGNEQFF.

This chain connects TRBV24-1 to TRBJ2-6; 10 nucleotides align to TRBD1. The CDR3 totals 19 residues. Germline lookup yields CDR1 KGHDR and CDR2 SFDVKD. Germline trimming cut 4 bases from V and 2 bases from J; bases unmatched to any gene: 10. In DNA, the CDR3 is TGTGCCACCAGTGACTCCAGACAGGGGGCCGGAGCTGGGGCCAACGTCCTGACTTTC. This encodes CATSDSRQGAGAGANVLTF.

The CDR3 DNA reads as TGTGCCAGCAGCCCCGATGGTCTAGCGGGGACCACCGGGGAGCTGTTTTTT. Amino acids: CASSPDGLAGTTGELFF. J is TRBJ2-2 and V is TRBV7-3; TRBD2 matches 9 bases. The trim removed 5 bases at V and 4 bases at J, leaving 11 bases unmatched. Germline values: CDR1 SGHTA, CDR2 FQGTGA. The CDR3 has 17 amino acids.

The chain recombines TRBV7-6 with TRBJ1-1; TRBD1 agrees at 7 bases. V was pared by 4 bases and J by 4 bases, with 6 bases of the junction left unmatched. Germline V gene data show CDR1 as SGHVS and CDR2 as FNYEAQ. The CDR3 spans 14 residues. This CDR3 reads CASSSAQGGTEAFF. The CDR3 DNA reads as TGTGCCAGCAGCTCCGCTCAGGGGGGCACTGAAGCTTTCTTT. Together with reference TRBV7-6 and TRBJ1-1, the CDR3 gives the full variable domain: GAGVSQSPRYKVTKRGQDVALRCDPISGHVSLYWYRQALGQGPEFLTYFNYEAQQDKSGLPNDRFSAERPEGSISTLTIQRTEQRDSAMYRCASSSAQGGTEAFFGQGTRLTVV.

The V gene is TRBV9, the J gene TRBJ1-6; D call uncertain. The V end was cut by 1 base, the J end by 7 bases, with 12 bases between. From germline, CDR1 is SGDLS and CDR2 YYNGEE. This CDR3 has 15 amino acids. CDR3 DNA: TGTGCCAGCAGCGTATACGCGGAGACGAATTCACCCCTCCACTTT. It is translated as CASSVYAETNSPLHF.

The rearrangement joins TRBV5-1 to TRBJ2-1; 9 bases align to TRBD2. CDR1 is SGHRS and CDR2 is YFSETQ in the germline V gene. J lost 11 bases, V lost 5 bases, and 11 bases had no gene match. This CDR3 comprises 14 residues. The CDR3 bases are TGCGCCAGCAGTTCAGAGGGAGCGGGGGGCCAGCAGTTCTTC. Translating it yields CASSSEGAGGQQFF.

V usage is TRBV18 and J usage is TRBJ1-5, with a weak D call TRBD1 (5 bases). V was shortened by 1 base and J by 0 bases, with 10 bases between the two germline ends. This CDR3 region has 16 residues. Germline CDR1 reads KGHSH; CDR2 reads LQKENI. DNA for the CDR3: TGTGCCAGCTCACCACAGACAGCCCCTAGCAATCAGCCCCAGCATTTT. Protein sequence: CASSPQTAPSNQPQHF.

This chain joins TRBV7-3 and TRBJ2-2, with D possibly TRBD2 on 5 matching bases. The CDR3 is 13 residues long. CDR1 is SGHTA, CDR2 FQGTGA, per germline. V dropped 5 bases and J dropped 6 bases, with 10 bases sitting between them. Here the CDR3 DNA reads TGTGCCAGCAGCCAAGGGAGTCCCGGGGAGCTGTTTTTT. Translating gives CASSQGSPGELFF. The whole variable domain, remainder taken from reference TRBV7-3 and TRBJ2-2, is GAGVSQTPSNKVTEKGKYVELRCDPISGHTALYWYRQSLGQGPEFLIYFQGTGAADDSGLPNDRFFAVRPEGSVSTLKIQRTERGDSAVYLCASSQGSPGELFFGEGSRLTVL.

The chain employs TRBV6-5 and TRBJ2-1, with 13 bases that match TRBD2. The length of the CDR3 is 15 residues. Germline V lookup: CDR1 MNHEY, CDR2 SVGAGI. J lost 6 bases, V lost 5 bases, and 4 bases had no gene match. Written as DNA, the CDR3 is TGTGCCAGCAGTCGGACTAGCGGGAGAACCAATGAGCAGTTCTTC. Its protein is CASSRTSGRTNEQFF.

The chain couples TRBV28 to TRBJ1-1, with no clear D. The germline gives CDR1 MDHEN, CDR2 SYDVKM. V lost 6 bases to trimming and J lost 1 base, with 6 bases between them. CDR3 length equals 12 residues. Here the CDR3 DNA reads TGTGCCAGCAGAGAGGGGAACACTGAAGCTTTCTTT. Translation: CASREGNTEAFF.

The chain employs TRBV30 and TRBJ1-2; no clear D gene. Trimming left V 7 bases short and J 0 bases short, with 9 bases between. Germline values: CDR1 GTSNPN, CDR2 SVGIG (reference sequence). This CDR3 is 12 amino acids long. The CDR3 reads CASPGTNYGYTF. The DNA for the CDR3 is TGTGCCTCCCCCGGGACTAACTATGGCTACACCTTC.